This passage covers 23 T cell receptor beta chains from one sample sequenced in a study of OX40 agonist ivuxolimab in advanced cancers. Profiling relied on immunoSEQ multiplex PCR, and the TCRdb table lists in-frame clones only, not all of them. The sample includes under 90,000 clones, approximately 92% of them seen just once. The sequencing here drew on CD4+ or CD8+ T cells sorted from blood, taken in a trial of the OX40 agonist ivuxolimab. The source is an adult with an advanced solid tumor such as melanoma, head and neck, liver or kidney cancer.

The rearrangement uses TRBV18 and TRBJ2-1; 9 bases fit TRBD2. J lost 7 bases, V lost 0 bases, and 10 bases had no gene match. The CDR3 is 17 amino acids. Germline V gene lookup returns CDR1 KGHSH and CDR2 LQKENI. CDR3 in DNA: TGTGCCAGCTCACCACCCATAAGACTAGCGGCACTGAATGAGCAGTTCTTC. Translating gives CASSPPIRLAALNEQFF.

The chain carries TRBV4-3 and TRBJ2-7, with D tentatively TRBD2 (6 bases). CDR1 and CDR2 (germline): LGHNA, YSLEER. The CDR3 consists of 16 residues. V lost 0 bases and J 3 bases, leaving 15 bases between the germline ends. The CDR3 loop reads CASSQDGTGAYYEQYF. DNA for the CDR3: TGCGCCAGCAGCCAAGATGGTACGGGAGCGTACTACGAGCAGTACTTC.

The chain couples TRBV7-2 to TRBJ2-3, with unresolved D. CDR1 is SGHTA, CDR2 FQGNSA, per germline. The CDR3 loop spans 15 amino acids. V was shortened by 1 base and J by 0 bases, with 8 bases between the two germline ends. The CDR3 sequence: CASSLVRPSTDTQYF. CDR3 bases: TGTGCCAGCAGCTTAGTTCGGCCAAGCACAGATACGCAGTATTTT.

The V gene is TRBV19, the J gene TRBJ2-7; 9 bases match TRBD1. V lost 10 bases, J lost 4 bases, and 11 bases stayed unmatched. Germline V CDR1 and CDR2: LNHDA, SQIVND (reference sequence). The CDR3 spans 14 residues. The CDR3 region has the DNA TGTGCCACCTATAGACAGGGGGTGGGATACGAGCAGTACTTC. This gives the protein CATYRQGVGYEQYF.

The rearrangement uses TRBV30 and TRBJ2-7; weak D call: TRBD1 (5 bases). CDR3 length: 13 residues. V gave up 5 bases and J gave up 6 bases, with 17 bases separating them. In germline, CDR1 is GTSNPN, CDR2 SVGIG (reference sequence). CDR3 protein: CAWSQVSSGEQYF. As DNA, the CDR3 is TGTGCCTGGTCACAGGTGAGCTCTGGCGAGCAGTACTTC.

The rearrangement links TRBV7-9 to TRBJ1-1; D remains unclear. This CDR3 region has 13 residues. Germline V gene data show CDR1 as SEHNR and CDR2 as FQNEAQ (reference sequence). V was cut by 4 bases and J by 3 bases, with 9 bases left in between. CDR3 residues: CASSSRGDTEAFF. In DNA, the CDR3 is TGTGCCAGCAGCTCGAGAGGAGACACTGAAGCTTTCTTT.

This clone is a singleton in its sample. The chain recombines TRBV7-3 with TRBJ2-5, with TRBD1 matching over 7 bases. The germline V gene encodes CDR1 SGHTA and CDR2 FQGTGA. V was pared by 2 bases and J by 4 bases, with 7 bases of the junction left unmatched. This CDR3 has 15 residues. The CDR3 DNA reads as TGTGCCAGCAGCTTACGCCCGACAGGGTCAGAGACCCAGTACTTC. Its protein product is CASSLRPTGSETQYF.

The chain combines TRBV27 with TRBJ2-7, with 7 bases matching TRBD2. The CDR3 is 13 residues long. Germline V CDR1 and CDR2: MNHEY, SMNVEV (reference sequence). The junction had 3 bases not matched to a gene; V was cut back by 5 bases and J by 2 bases. Here the CDR3 reads CASSDGGTYEQYF. The CDR3 nucleotides read TGTGCCAGCAGTGACGGGGGGACCTACGAGCAGTACTTC.

The chain joins TRBV5-1 to TRBJ2-5; perhaps TRBD1 as D (5 bases). The CDR3 is 16 amino acids. Germline-derived CDR1 and CDR2 are SGHRS and YFSETQ. V was trimmed by 0 bases and J by 3 bases, leaving 15 bases between them. CDR3 amino acids: CASSLGATPREETQYF. DNA for the CDR3: TGCGCCAGCAGCTTGGGGGCCACCCCCAGGGAAGAGACCCAGTACTTC.

V is TRBV18 and J is TRBJ1-4; no firm D call. V lost 2 bases and J lost 10, with 8 bases in between. Per the germline V gene, CDR1 is KGHSH and CDR2 is LQKENI. The CDR3 runs to 12 residues. CDR3 DNA: TGTGCCAGCTCACCAGGGGAAGGAAAACTGTTTTTT. This gives the protein CASSPGEGKLFF.

The chain is built from TRBV6-5 and TRBJ2-2; possibly TRBD2 for D (7 bases). Germline loops: CDR1 MNHEY, CDR2 SVGAGI. Trimming removed 5 bases from V and 6 bases from J, with 16 bases in between. CDR3 length equals 15 residues. The CDR3 reads CASSRGASLAGELFF. The CDR3 DNA is TGTGCCAGCAGTCGGGGGGCCAGTTTAGCCGGGGAGCTGTTTTTT.

This clone was picked up one time. The chain carries TRBV6-1 and TRBJ1-1; 8 bases are shared with TRBD1. V lost 4 bases to trimming and J lost 1 base; unmatched junction nucleotides: 11. The CDR3 extends over 17 amino acids. From germline, CDR1 is MNHNS and CDR2 SASEGT. The CDR3 coding sequence is TGTGCCAGCAGTGTAATAACAGGGGGTATTTCGAACACTGAAGCTTTCTTT. It encodes CASSVITGGISNTEAFF.

This chain connects TRBV27 to TRBJ2-7, with 11 bases fitting TRBD1. The CDR3 runs to 14 residues. Germline CDR1 MNHEY, CDR2 SMNVEV (reference sequence). J gave up 7 bases and V 4 bases, and 6 bases lay outside the gene matches. The CDR3 region has the DNA TGTGCCAGCAGTTCCGGGACAGGGGGTGGGGAGCAGTACTTC. As protein: CASSSGTGGGEQYF.

The V call is TRBV6-6, the J call TRBJ2-5; 9 bases map to TRBD1. J was trimmed by 14 bases and V by 6 bases; bases with no gene match: 10. Germline CDR1 MNHNY, CDR2 SVGAGI (reference sequence). The CDR3 contains 12 residues. The DNA for the CDR3 is TGTGCCAGCAGAGTGGGACAGGGTGTAGTATACTTC. It specifies CASRVGQGVVYF.

This chain uses TRBV7-6 with TRBJ2-5; D ambiguous. Trimming took off 4 bases at V and 5 bases at J, with 5 bases between the two ends. The germline V gene has CDR1 SGHVS and CDR2 FNYEAQ. This CDR3 is 11 amino acids long. The CDR3 nucleotides read TGTGCCAGCAGCTCCCAGGAGACCCAGTACTTC. Amino acids: CASSSQETQYF.

The chain carries TRBV10-3 and TRBJ2-7; 9 bases fit TRBD1. The CDR3 consists of 15 residues. The germline V gene encodes CDR1 ENHRY and CDR2 SYGVKD. V trimming: 3 bases; J trimming: 5 bases; junction bases outside the gene matches: 8. Written as DNA, the CDR3 is TGTGCCATCAGTGAACAGGGGGCCGTAAGTGACGAGCAGTACTTC. Its translation: CAISEQGAVSDEQYF.

A single count supports this clone. CDR3 in DNA: TGTGCCAGCAGCCCCGGGACAGGGAACTACACCTTC. This translates into CASSPGTGNYTF. The gene calls are TRBV7-9 and TRBJ1-2; 9 positions agree with TRBD1. The CDR3 sequence is 12 residues long. The V gene end was trimmed by 5 bases and the J gene end by 10 bases; junction bases not matched to a gene: 5. Germline lookup yields CDR1 SEHNR and CDR2 FQNEAQ (reference sequence). Combining the CDR3 with reference TRBV7-9 and TRBJ1-2 gives the whole variable domain DTGVSQNPRHKITKRGQNVTFRCDPISEHNRLYWYRQTLGQGPEFLTYFQNEAQLEKSRLLSDRFSAERPKGSFSTLEIQRTEQGDSAMYLCASSPGTGNYTFGSGTRLTVV.

This clone was counted a single time. This chain uses TRBV7-2 with TRBJ1-2; no reliable D call. The V gene's germline CDR1 is SGHTA and CDR2 FQGNSA. The CDR3 covers 13 residues. Trimming left V 2 bases short and J 8 bases short, with 12 bases between. Written as DNA, the CDR3 is TGTGCCAGCAGCTTATCGAAGGATTCGGGCTACACCTTC. Amino acids: CASSLSKDSGYTF.

The rearrangement links TRBV19 to TRBJ2-1, with 8 bases lining up with TRBD1. The germline V gene encodes CDR1 LNHDA and CDR2 SQIVND (reference sequence). The CDR3 length is 15 residues. The V gene end was trimmed by 5 bases and the J gene end by 0 bases; junction bases not matched to a gene: 3. The CDR3 sequence: CASSYQGASYNEQFF. The DNA of the CDR3 is TGTGCCAGTAGTTATCAGGGGGCCTCCTACAATGAGCAGTTCTTC.

The chain has TRBV6-5 and TRBJ2-3; no clear D gene. This CDR3 comprises 14 residues. Trimming cost V 0 bases and J 6 bases, with 10 bases left between them. Germline CDR1 and CDR2: MNHEY and SVGAGI. CDR3 residues: CASSYSPSGDTQYF. DNA of the CDR3: TGTGCCAGCAGTTACTCGCCAAGTGGGGATACGCAGTATTTT.

The table lists this clone with a count of one. V is TRBV28 and J is TRBJ2-3, with D perhaps TRBD1 (6 bases). Germline values: CDR1 MDHEN, CDR2 SYDVKM. The length of the CDR3 is 13 residues. The CDR3 loop is CGTQGSLTDTQYF. DNA for the CDR3: TGTGGCACCCAGGGGTCGCTCACAGATACGCAGTATTTT.

This rearrangement joins TRBV30 to TRBJ2-3, with a possible D match to TRBD2 (7 bases). The CDR3 has 14 amino acids. Trimming stripped 0 bases from V and 4 bases from J, with 11 bases between. Per germline, CDR1 GTSNPN and CDR2 SVGIG (reference sequence). CDR3 residues: CAWSVLRGPDTQYF. The DNA of the CDR3 is TGTGCCTGGAGTGTTTTGCGGGGGCCAGATACGCAGTATTTT. The variable domain in full, with the rest retrieved from reference TRBV30 and TRBJ2-3, is SQTIHQWPATLVQPVGSPLSLECTVEGTSNPNLYWYRQAAGRGLQLLFYSVGIGQISSEVPQNLSASRPQDRQFILSSKKLLLSDSGFYLCAWSVLRGPDTQYFGPGTRLTVL.

This clone occurred once. The chain combines TRBV6-5 with TRBJ1-6; 7 bases are a match to TRBD1. Germline CDR1 MNHEY, CDR2 SVGAGI. Trimming cost V 6 bases and J 4 bases; bases outside gene matches: 0. The CDR3 extends over 13 amino acids. As DNA, the CDR3 is TGTGCCAGCAGGGGACAGTATAATTCACCCCTCCACTTT. Translated: CASRGQYNSPLHF.